Shown below are 4 T cell receptor beta chains from a single sample sequenced in a study of CD8 T cells in ankylosing spondylitis. Via MiXCR, TCRdb re-called the 5' RACE reads, giving one row per CDR3 protein. The sample lists about 100,000 distinct CDR3 sequences, roughly 8.3% occurring once. Sequencing was performed on blood, either unsorted or a sorted T cell fraction (not recorded which). The source of these receptors is a male donor with ankylosing spondylitis or in good health (not recorded which).

This clonotype was recorded many times. The rearrangement uses TRBV4-1 and TRBJ2-1, with D unclear. In germline, CDR1 is MGHRA, CDR2 YSYEKL. V lost 1 base to trimming and J lost 7 bases, with 5 bases between them. This CDR3 is built from 12 residues. DNA of the CDR3: TGCGCCAGCAGCCAAGTGTTGAATGAGCAGTTCTTC. Its translation is CASSQVLNEQFF.

The table lists this clonotype with many counts. The chain employs TRBV4-3 and TRBJ2-1; D is possibly TRBD1 (5 bases). This CDR3 is built from 14 residues. Germline V lookup: CDR1 LGHNA, CDR2 YSLEER. Between the trimmed V and J ends, which lost 4 bases and 3 bases, there was a span of 10 bases. CDR3 DNA: TGCGCCAGCAGCCCAGGACATCGCTACAATGAGCAGTTCTTC. Amino acids: CASSPGHRYNEQFF.

This clonotype has only a few counts. The rearrangement uses TRBV7-2 and TRBJ2-4; 7 bases agree with TRBD1. Germline loops: CDR1 SGHTA, CDR2 FQGNSA. The CDR3 contains 13 residues. With V trimmed by 7 bases and J by 8 bases, 8 bases remained unmatched. This chain's CDR3 is CASNIGGLDIQYF. CDR3 DNA: TGTGCCAGCAATATAGGGGGCCTCGACATTCAGTACTTC. The entire variable domain, with the rest obtained from reference TRBV7-2 and TRBJ2-4, is as follows: GAGVSQSPSNKVTEKGKDVELRCDPISGHTALYWYRQSLGQGLEFLIYFQGNSAPDKSGLPSDRFSAERTGGSVSTLTIQRTQQEDSAVYLCASNIGGLDIQYFGAGTRLSVL.

Comments on this clonotype: The junction and the germline gene differ at one end; a read error may be behind it. This rearrangement joins TRBV18 to TRBJ2-1; D is ambiguous. CDR3 length: 13 residues. Germline CDR1 reads KGHSH; CDR2 reads LQKENI. The CDR3 protein is CASSPASYNEQVF. The CDR3 DNA follows: TGTGCCAGCTCCCCAGCCTCCTACAATGAGCAGGTCTTC.